This record looks at one T cell receptor (beta chain) sequence and its context. This record comes from a study of blood T cells in healthy people across ages. The germline gives CDR1 PRHDT, CDR2 FYEKMQ (reference sequence). V gave up 3 bases and J gave up 5 bases, with 14 bases separating them. The CDR3 contains 14 residues. Primers used in a second PCR of roughly 7 to 11 cycles were a sample-barcoded 5' primer and a J-beta primer mix. TCRdb re-called the 5' RACE reads with MiXCR, one entry per CDR3 protein. This table has 650,000 to 1,000,000 distinct CDR3 sequences, about 37% appearing once. This chain joins TRBV13 and TRBJ2-7; D is ambiguous. Input material: blood. This TCR came from a man younger than 35 in good health. CDR3 protein: CASSFRSAANEQYF. The CDR3 nucleotides are TGTGCCAGCAGCTTTAGGTCCGCCGCTAACGAGCAGTACTTC.